One sample yielded the 4 T cell receptor beta chains listed below, sequenced in a study of blood T cell repertoires in COVID-19. The repertoire was sequenced with immunoSEQ multiplex PCR; TCRdb's copy has only in-frame clones and lacks some. The table lists 250,000 to 350,000 clones, 88% of them singletons. The sequenced sample consisted of peripheral blood. These receptors came from a woman younger than 45 with COVID-19, enrolled during active disease.

The chain has TRBV19 and TRBJ1-2, with 10 bases lining up with TRBD1. This CDR3 contains 15 residues. J was trimmed by 7 bases and V by 4 bases; bases with no gene match: 9. The germline gives CDR1 LNHDA, CDR2 SQIVND (reference sequence). The CDR3, as DNA: TGTGCCAGTAGTAATGACAGGGGGCGCTTGCGTGGCTACACCTTC. It encodes CASSNDRGRLRGYTF. The whole variable domain, filled in from reference TRBV19 and TRBJ1-2, reads DGGITQSPKYLFRKEGQNVTLSCEQNLNHDAMYWYRQDPGQGLRLIYYSQIVNDFQKGDIAEGYSVSREKKESFPLTVTSAQKNPTAFYLCASSNDRGRLRGYTFGSGTRLTVV.

The chain joins TRBV6-5 to TRBJ2-2; 9 bases match TRBD1. The CDR3 loop spans 15 amino acids. V was pared by 6 bases and J by 7 bases, with 9 bases of the junction left unmatched. Germline CDR1 and CDR2: MNHEY and SVGAGI. CDR3 DNA: TGTGCCAGCAGAAAACAGGGGGCGTTGAACGGGGAGCTGTTTTTT. As protein: CASRKQGALNGELFF.

J is TRBJ2-1 and V is TRBV19, with TRBD2 identical over 7 bases. J gave up 7 bases and V 8 bases, and 8 bases lay outside the gene matches. Germline-derived CDR1 and CDR2 are LNHDA and SQIVND (reference sequence). The CDR3 has 13 amino acids. The CDR3 loop reads CASSRQGGNEQFF. DNA for the CDR3: TGTGCCAGTTCCAGGCAGGGAGGGAATGAGCAGTTCTTC.

The chain is built from TRBV7-9 and TRBJ1-6, with a weak D call TRBD1 (5 bases). There are 18 residues in the CDR3. Germline lookup yields CDR1 SEHNR and CDR2 FQNEAQ (reference sequence). Deletions cut 5 bases from V and 4 bases from J, with 21 bases between. CDR3 DNA sequence: TGTGCCAGCAGCCCCACCCCCAAGGGGCCCGTTTATAATTCACCCCTCCACTTT. Protein: CASSPTPKGPVYNSPLHF.